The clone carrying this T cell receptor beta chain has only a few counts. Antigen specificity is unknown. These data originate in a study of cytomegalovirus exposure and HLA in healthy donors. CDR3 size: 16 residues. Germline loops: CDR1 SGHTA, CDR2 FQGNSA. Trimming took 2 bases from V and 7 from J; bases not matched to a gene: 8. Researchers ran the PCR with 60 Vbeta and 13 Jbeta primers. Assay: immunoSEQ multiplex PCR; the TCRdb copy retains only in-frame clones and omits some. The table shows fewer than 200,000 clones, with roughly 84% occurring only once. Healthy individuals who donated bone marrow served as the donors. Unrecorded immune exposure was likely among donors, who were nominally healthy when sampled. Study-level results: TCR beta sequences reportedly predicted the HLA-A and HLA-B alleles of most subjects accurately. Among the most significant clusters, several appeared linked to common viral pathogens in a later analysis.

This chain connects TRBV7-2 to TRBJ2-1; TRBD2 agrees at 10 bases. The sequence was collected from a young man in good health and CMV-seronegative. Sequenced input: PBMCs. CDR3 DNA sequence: TGTGCCAGCAGCTTACGAGCGGGGGGGCTTACAAATGAGCAGTTCTTC. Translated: CASSLRAGGLTNEQFF.